The 24 T cell receptor beta chains below come from one sample, sequenced in a study of T cell responses to AZD1222 COVID-19 vaccine. Clones were read by immunoSEQ multiplex PCR, and TCRdb kept only the in-frame ones, dropping some. The table lists around 80,000 clones, 80% to 90% of them singletons. The material sequenced was peripheral blood, taken 28 days after the second AZD1222 dose. These receptors were collected from an adult who received the AZD1222 COVID-19 vaccine.

This sequence joins TRBV2 and TRBJ2-6, with D perhaps TRBD2 (5 bases). The CDR3 sequence is 14 residues long. With 3 bases removed from V and 2 bases from J, the gap between germline ends came to 5 bases. The V gene's germline CDR1 is SNHLY and CDR2 FYNNEI. CDR3 sequence (DNA): TGTGCCAGCAGTGAGAGGGCTGGGGCCAACGTCCTGACTTTC. As protein: CASSERAGANVLTF.

The chain joins TRBV28 to TRBJ1-5, with unresolved D. In germline, CDR1 is MDHEN, CDR2 SYDVKM. Deletions cut 6 bases from V and 3 bases from J, with 6 bases between. The CDR3 has 12 residues. In nucleotides, the CDR3 is TGTGCCAGCAGGGTATACAATCAGCCCCAGCATTTT. This codes for CASRVYNQPQHF. The full variable domain, completed using reference TRBV28 and TRBJ1-5, is DVKVTQSSRYLVKRTGEKVFLECVQDMDHENMFWYRQDPGLGLRLIYFSYDVKMKEKGDIPEGYSVSREKKERFSLILESASTNQTSMYLCASRVYNQPQHFGDGTRLSIL.

The V gene is TRBV5-3, the J gene TRBJ2-6; D not certain. TRBV5-3 counts as an open reading frame of uncertain function. Trimming left V 2 bases short and J 3 bases short, with 15 bases between. This CDR3 has 17 amino acids. The CDR3: CARSLRSEVIGANVLTF. The CDR3 region has the DNA TGTGCCAGAAGCTTAAGAAGCGAGGTAATTGGGGCCAACGTCCTGACTTTC.

The chain links TRBV5-6 to TRBJ2-1; maybe TRBD2 (5 bases). Trimming stripped 0 bases from V and 7 bases from J, with 8 bases between. Germline CDR1 is SGHDT and CDR2 is YYEEEE. This CDR3 has 13 residues. The CDR3 DNA reads TGTGCCAGCAGCTTGGGAGGGTCGAATGAGCAGTTCTTC. Protein: CASSLGGSNEQFF.

V is TRBV2 and J is TRBJ1-6; TRBD1 matches 8 bases. Germline lookup yields CDR1 SNHLY and CDR2 FYNNEI. The J segment lost 10 bases and the V segment lost 4 bases, leaving 18 bases of the junction unmatched. This CDR3 spans 18 amino acids. The CDR3: CASSVETGVSLSRSPLHF. CDR3 sequence (DNA): TGTGCCAGCAGTGTCGAGACAGGGGTTTCATTGTCTAGATCACCCCTCCACTTT.

The chain has TRBV6-4 and TRBJ2-3; TRBD2 matches at 8 bases. Trimming took 6 bases from V and 2 from J; bases not matched to a gene: 1. The V gene's germline CDR1 is MRHNA and CDR2 SNTAGT. This CDR3 spans 13 amino acids. The CDR3: CASSGGATDTQYF. CDR3 bases: TGTGCCAGCAGCGGGGGGGCCACAGATACGCAGTATTTT.

This chain connects TRBV19 to TRBJ1-5, with 7 nucleotides matching TRBD1. Per the germline V gene, CDR1 is LNHDA and CDR2 is SQIVND (reference sequence). J was trimmed by 0 bases and V by 5 bases; bases with no gene match: 4. This CDR3 has 15 amino acids. The CDR3 sequence: CASSPTGNSNQPQHF. The CDR3 DNA follows: TGTGCCAGTAGTCCGACAGGGAATAGCAATCAGCCCCAGCATTTT.

The count of this clone is one. One junction end does not reproduce the germline sequence, and a read error may be involved. The rearrangement uses TRBV19 and TRBJ2-5; D perhaps matches TRBD1 (6 bases). Germline V CDR1 and CDR2: LNHDA, SQIVND (reference sequence). The CDR3 consists of 14 residues. CDR3 coding DNA: TGTGCCAGTACTATAGGGACAAATTGGGAGACCCAGTACTTC. It is translated as CASTIGTNWETQYF.

This clone was observed a handful of times. This chain uses TRBV5-4 with TRBJ2-5; D is tentatively TRBD1 or TRBD2 (6 bases each). Per the germline V gene, CDR1 is SGHNT and CDR2 is YYREEE (reference sequence). This CDR3 has 13 amino acids. V was cut by 0 bases and J by 5 bases, with 8 bases left in between. The CDR3 spells CASSLGGGETQYF. The CDR3, as DNA: TGTGCCAGCAGCTTGGGAGGGGGGGAGACCCAGTACTTC.

This chain links TRBV6-5 with TRBJ1-1; D is unresolved. The CDR3 totals 10 residues. The V and J ends lost 10 bases and 4 bases respectively, with 7 bases between them. Germline CDR1 reads MNHEY; CDR2 reads SVGAGI. The CDR3 DNA sequence: TGTGCCACCCTGGGCACTGAAGCTTTCTTT. Its translation: CATLGTEAFF.

This chain links TRBV18 with TRBJ1-2; tentative D call: TRBD1 (6 bases). In germline, CDR1 is KGHSH, CDR2 LQKENI. Trimming shortened V by 1 base and J by 8 bases, and 14 bases separated the two germline ends. CDR3 size: 14 residues. The CDR3 DNA is TGTGCCAGCTCACCACAGGACAGACCCCTGGGCTACACCTTC. Protein: CASSPQDRPLGYTF.

The V gene is TRBV7-6, the J gene TRBJ1-4; tentatively, D is TRBD1 (5 bases). The CDR3 length is 18 residues. The germline V gene encodes CDR1 SGHVS and CDR2 FNYEAQ. The V end lost 3 bases, the J end lost 3 bases, and 20 bases lay between the germline ends. The DNA for the CDR3 is TGTGCCAGCAGCTTGAGCAGGGTGTTTGGTGGGGCTAATGAAAAACTGTTTTTT. It encodes CASSLSRVFGGANEKLFF.

The CDR3 loop reads CAWKYSFSYEQYF. Here the CDR3 DNA reads TGTGCCTGGAAGTACTCTTTCTCCTACGAGCAGTACTTC. The V call is TRBV30, the J call TRBJ2-7; D ambiguous. V lost 4 bases and J lost 0, with 10 bases in between. This CDR3 has 13 amino acids. Germline values: CDR1 GTSNPN, CDR2 SVGIG (reference sequence).

The rearrangement uses TRBV19 and TRBJ1-1; D remains unclear. Trimming cost V 0 bases and J 2 bases, with 7 bases left between them. The CDR3 totals 14 residues. Germline V CDR1 and CDR2: LNHDA, SQIVND (reference sequence). In nucleotides, the CDR3 is TGTGCCAGTAGTATAGAGCCCTTCAACACTGAAGCTTTCTTT. It is translated as CASSIEPFNTEAFF.

The V and J genes are TRBV6-5 and TRBJ2-7; D is uncertain. Germline CDR1 reads MNHEY; CDR2 reads SVGAGI. V lost 5 bases to trimming and J lost 1 base, with 15 bases between them. The CDR3 has 15 amino acids. The CDR3 protein is CASSPTGLGSYEQYF. The CDR3 DNA is TGTGCCAGCAGTCCCACGGGCTTAGGGTCCTACGAGCAGTACTTC.

The chain carries TRBV4-1 and TRBJ1-4; D gene uncertain. From germline, CDR1 is MGHRA and CDR2 YSYEKL. V was shortened by 1 base and J by 2 bases, with 14 bases between the two germline ends. This CDR3 has 17 residues. This CDR3 reads CASSQVGERSTNEKLFF. The DNA of the CDR3 is TGCGCCAGCAGCCAAGTGGGAGAGAGGTCGACTAATGAAAAACTGTTTTTT.

This chain connects TRBV5-1 to TRBJ2-3; either TRBD1 or TRBD2 may fit D (5 bases each). Germline-derived CDR1 and CDR2 are SGHRS and YFSETQ. The V end lost 2 bases, the J end lost 2 bases, and 9 bases lay between the germline ends. There are 14 residues in the CDR3. CDR3 residues: CASSFGTDTDTQYF. DNA for the CDR3: TGCGCCAGCAGCTTTGGGACCGACACAGATACGCAGTATTTT.

This CDR3 reads CASSLDRIAYKYEQYF. The CDR3 DNA reads as TGTGCCAGCAGCTTGGACAGGATTGCCTATAAATACGAGCAGTACTTC. This chain uses TRBV5-6 with TRBJ2-7, with D possibly being TRBD1 (5 bases). Per the germline V gene, CDR1 is SGHDT and CDR2 is YYEEEE. With 0 bases removed from V and 4 bases from J, the gap between germline ends came to 17 bases. The CDR3 length is 16 residues. The full variable domain, completed using reference TRBV5-6 and TRBJ2-7, is DAGVTQSPTHLIKTRGQQVTLRCSPKSGHDTVSWYQQALGQGPQFIFQYYEEEERQRGNFPDRFSGHQFPNYSSELNVNALLLGDSALYLCASSLDRIAYKYEQYFGPGTRLTVT.

This chain uses TRBV3-1 (or the pseudogene TRBV3-2) with TRBJ2-1; 9 bases line up with TRBD2. With 2 bases clipped from V and 3 bases from J, the junction kept 5 bases outside the gene matches. This CDR3 contains 16 residues. Germline CDR1 and CDR2: LGHDT and YNNKEL (reference sequence). The DNA for the CDR3 is TGTGCCAGCAGCCAACAAGCGGGGGGATACTACAATGAGCAGTTCTTC. It specifies CASSQQAGGYYNEQFF.

There are a few counts of this clone. This chain uses TRBV10-3 with TRBJ1-6; D gene ambiguous. The germline V and J ends were trimmed by 8 bases and 7 bases, with 12 bases remaining between them. In germline, CDR1 is ENHRY, CDR2 SYGVKD. The CDR3 totals 13 residues. CDR3 nucleotides: TGTGCCATCGCAATCGGAGGGAATTCACCCCTCCACTTT. It encodes CAIAIGGNSPLHF.

This clone was seen once. This chain links TRBV7-9 with TRBJ1-4; 8 bases are shared with TRBD1. The V segment lost 5 bases and the J segment 8 bases; nucleotides outside the gene matches: 10. The V gene's germline CDR1 is SEHNR and CDR2 FQNEAQ (reference sequence). This CDR3 spans 15 amino acids. The CDR3, as DNA: TGTGCCAGCAGCCTACGACAGGGGTTCGAAGAAAAACTGTTTTTT. Amino acid sequence: CASSLRQGFEEKLFF.

The chain joins TRBV11-2 to TRBJ1-2, with 9 bases lining up with TRBD1. The germline gives CDR1 SGHAT, CDR2 FQNNGV. The CDR3 runs 15 residues. The trim removed 3 bases at V and 2 bases at J, leaving 4 bases unmatched. The CDR3 here is CASSFGTGKNYGYTF. The CDR3 bases are TGTGCCAGCAGCTTCGGGACAGGGAAAAACTATGGCTACACCTTC.

The V call is TRBV7-9, the J call TRBJ1-4, with D unresolved. Germline V gene data show CDR1 as SEHNR and CDR2 as FQNEAQ (reference sequence). The CDR3 loop spans 14 amino acids. Trimming removed 5 bases from V and 2 bases from J, with 9 bases in between. The CDR3 DNA follows: TGTGCCAGCAGCATGAGCCACACTAATGAAAAACTGTTTTTT. It yields the protein CASSMSHTNEKLFF.

V gene TRBV10-3 combines with J gene TRBJ1-1; TRBD1 agrees at 8 bases. CDR1 is ENHRY and CDR2 is SYGVKD in the germline V gene. V trimming: 6 bases; J trimming: 8 bases; junction bases outside the gene matches: 8. CDR3 size: 13 residues. Here the CDR3 reads CAIRFGQGTEAFF. CDR3 DNA sequence: TGTGCCATCAGATTCGGACAGGGCACAGAAGCTTTCTTT.